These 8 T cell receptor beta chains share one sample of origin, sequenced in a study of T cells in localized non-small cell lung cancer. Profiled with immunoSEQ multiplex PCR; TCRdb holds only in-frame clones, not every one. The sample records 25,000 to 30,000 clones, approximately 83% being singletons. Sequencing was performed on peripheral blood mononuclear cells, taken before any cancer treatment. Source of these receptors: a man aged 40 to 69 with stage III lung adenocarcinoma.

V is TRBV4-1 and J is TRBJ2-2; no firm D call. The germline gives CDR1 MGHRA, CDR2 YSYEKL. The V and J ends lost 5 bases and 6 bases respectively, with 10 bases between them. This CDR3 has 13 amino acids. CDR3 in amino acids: CASSSQFAGELFF. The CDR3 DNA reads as TGCGCCAGCAGCTCCCAGTTCGCCGGGGAGCTGTTTTTT.

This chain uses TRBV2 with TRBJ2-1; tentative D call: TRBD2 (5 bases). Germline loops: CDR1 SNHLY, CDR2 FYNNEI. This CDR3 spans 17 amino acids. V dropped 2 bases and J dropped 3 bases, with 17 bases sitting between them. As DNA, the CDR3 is TGTGCCAGCAGTGAATTAGCGCGGATCGGACGCTACAATGAGCAGTTCTTC. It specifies CASSELARIGRYNEQFF.

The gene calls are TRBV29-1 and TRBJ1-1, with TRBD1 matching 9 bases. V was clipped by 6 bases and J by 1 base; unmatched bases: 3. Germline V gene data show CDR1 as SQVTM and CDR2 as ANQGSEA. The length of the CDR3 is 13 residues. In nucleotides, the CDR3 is TGCAGCGTAGCACAGGGGGCGAACACTGAAGCTTTCTTT. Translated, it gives CSVAQGANTEAFF.

This CDR3 is CASGPGTTSETDTQYF. CDR3 in DNA: TGCGCCAGCGGACCGGGAACCACTAGCGAGACAGATACGCAGTATTTT. This rearrangement joins TRBV5-1 to TRBJ2-3, with TRBD2 identical over 7 bases. J gave up 3 bases and V 7 bases, and 14 bases lay outside the gene matches. The CDR3 has 16 residues. CDR1 SGHRS and CDR2 YFSETQ come from the germline V gene. The whole variable domain, filled in from reference TRBV5-1 and TRBJ2-3, reads KAGVTQTPRYLIKTRGQQVTLSCSPISGHRSVSWYQQTPGQGLQFLFEYFSETQRNKGNFPGRFSGRQFSNSRSEMNVSTLELGDSALYLCASGPGTTSETDTQYFGPGTRLTVL.

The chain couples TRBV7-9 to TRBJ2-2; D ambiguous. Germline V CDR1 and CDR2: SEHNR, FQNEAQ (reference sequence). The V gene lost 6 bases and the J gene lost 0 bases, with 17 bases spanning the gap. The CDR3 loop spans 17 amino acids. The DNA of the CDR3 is TGTGCCAGCAGACCTCCGCCACGTTTGGCGAACACCGGGGAGCTGTTTTTT. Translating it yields CASRPPPRLANTGELFF.

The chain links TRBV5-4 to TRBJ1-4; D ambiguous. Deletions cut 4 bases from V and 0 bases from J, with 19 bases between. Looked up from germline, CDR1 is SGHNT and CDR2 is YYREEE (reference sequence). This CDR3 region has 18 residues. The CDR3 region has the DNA TGTGCCAGCAGCCCCGACCCGGGGAACCGGGCAACTAATGAAAAACTGTTTTTT. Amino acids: CASSPDPGNRATNEKLFF.

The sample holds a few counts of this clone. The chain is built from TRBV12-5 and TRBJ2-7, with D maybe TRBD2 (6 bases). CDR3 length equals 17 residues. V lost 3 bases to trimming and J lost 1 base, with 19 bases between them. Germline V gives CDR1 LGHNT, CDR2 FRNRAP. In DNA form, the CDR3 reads TGTGCTAGTGGTTTACACCTACGGGGGAAACGGTCCTACGAGCAGTACGTC. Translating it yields CASGLHLRGKRSYEQYV.

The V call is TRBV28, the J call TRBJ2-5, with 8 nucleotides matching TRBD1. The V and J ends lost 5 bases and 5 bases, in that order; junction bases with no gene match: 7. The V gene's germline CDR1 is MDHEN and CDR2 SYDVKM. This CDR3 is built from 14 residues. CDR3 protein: CASSARQGTETQYF. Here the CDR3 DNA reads TGTGCCAGCAGTGCCCGACAGGGGACGGAGACCCAGTACTTC.